A single sample gave rise to the 23 T cell receptor beta chains below, sequenced in a study of T cell responses to AZD1222 COVID-19 vaccine. Measured with immunoSEQ multiplex PCR; TCRdb has only the in-frame clones, and not every one. This table has 65,000 to 90,000 clones, roughly nine tenths appearing once. The source material was peripheral blood, sampled on day 0 of AZD1222 vaccination. The source of these receptors is an adult in good health.

This clone was detected once. J is TRBJ1-6 and V is TRBV5-1, with D possibly TRBD1 on 5 matching bases. CDR1 and CDR2 (germline): SGHRS, YFSETQ. V was cut by 2 bases and J by 7 bases, with 10 bases left in between. The length of the CDR3 is 14 residues. The CDR3 protein is CASSFDSANSPLHF. The CDR3 DNA is TGCGCCAGCAGCTTTGACAGCGCCAATTCACCCCTCCACTTT.

The chain links TRBV7-9 to TRBJ1-4; no clear D. Deletions cut 1 base from V and 0 bases from J, with 9 bases between. The CDR3 sequence is 16 residues long. Germline loops: CDR1 SEHNR, CDR2 FQNEAQ (reference sequence). The DNA of the CDR3 is TGTGCCAGCAGCTTAGACGCCGCCGCAACTAATGAAAAACTGTTTTTT. It translates to CASSLDAAATNEKLFF.

V is TRBV28 and J is TRBJ1-5; D is possibly TRBD1 (5 bases). V lost 10 bases and J lost 5, with 12 bases in between. The CDR3 sequence is 12 residues long. CDR1 is MDHEN and CDR2 is SYDVKM in the germline V gene. The CDR3 here is CATTRGDQPQHF. The CDR3 coding sequence is TGTGCCACCACCCGGGGGGATCAGCCCCAGCATTTT.

This chain links TRBV7-9 with TRBJ2-3; D ambiguous. Per germline, CDR1 SEHNR and CDR2 FQNEAQ (reference sequence). Trimming removed 0 bases at V and 6 bases at J, with 10 bases between. This CDR3 comprises 14 residues. CDR3 sequence reads: CASSLASPWDTQYF. CDR3 nucleotides: TGTGCCAGCAGCTTAGCGTCCCCCTGGGATACGCAGTATTTT.

The gene calls are TRBV5-1 and TRBJ2-3; 11 nucleotides agree with TRBD2. V gave up 3 bases and J gave up 1 base; unmatched junction bases: 1. Germline V lookup: CDR1 SGHRS, CDR2 YFSETQ. The length of the CDR3 is 15 residues. Here the CDR3 DNA reads TGCGCCAGCAGCTCGGGACTAGCGGGCACAGATACGCAGTATTTT. Translation gives CASSSGLAGTDTQYF.

V and J are TRBV18 and TRBJ1-6; 7 nucleotides agree with TRBD1. Germline V CDR1 and CDR2: KGHSH, LQKENI. Germline trimming cut 4 bases from V and 6 bases from J; bases unmatched to any gene: 6. The CDR3 loop spans 15 amino acids. The CDR3 bases are TGTGCCAGCTCACTTGCCGGGACAGCTAATTCACCCCTCCACTTT. This gives the protein CASSLAGTANSPLHF.

Concerning this clone itself: An end of the junction differs from the germline gene, which may be a read error. J is TRBJ1-2 and V is TRBV6-4, with 12 positions matching TRBD1. Germline lookup yields CDR1 MRHNA and CDR2 SNTAGT. The CDR3 runs 15 residues. The CDR3 here is CAGRDRGLLWCGYTF. DNA of the CDR3: TGTGCCGGCAGGGACAGGGGGCTCTTATGGTGTGGCTACACCTTC.

CDR3 in amino acids: CASSLEGGGEQYF. DNA of the CDR3: TGTGCCAGCAGCTTAGAGGGGGGAGGCGAGCAGTACTTC. The chain couples TRBV7-2 to TRBJ2-7; D possibly matches TRBD1 or TRBD2 (6 bases each). The CDR3 runs to 13 residues. The V end was cut by 1 base, the J end by 6 bases, with 10 bases between. CDR1 is SGHTA and CDR2 is FQGNSA in the germline V gene. The whole variable domain, remainder taken from reference TRBV7-2 and TRBJ2-7, is GAGVSQSPSNKVTEKGKDVELRCDPISGHTALYWYRQSLGQGLEFLIYFQGNSAPDKSGLPSDRFSAERTGGSVSTLTIQRTQQEDSAVYLCASSLEGGGEQYFGPGTRLTVT.

The chain combines TRBV28 with TRBJ2-1; D may be TRBD1 or TRBD2 (5 bases each). There are 14 residues in the CDR3. The ends were cut back, 2 bases at V and 4 bases at J, with 9 bases in the middle. CDR1 and CDR2 (germline): MDHEN, SYDVKM. In DNA, the CDR3 is TGTGCCAGCAGTTTAGGGACCACTTACAATGAGCAGTTCTTC. Translating gives CASSLGTTYNEQFF.

This chain uses TRBV28 with TRBJ1-3; possible D gene TRBD1, 6 bases. Trimming removed 5 bases at V and 3 bases at J, with 20 bases between. The germline CDR1 and CDR2 sequences are MDHEN and SYDVKM. The CDR3 totals 17 residues. As DNA, the CDR3 is TGTGCCAGCAGTCCGCGAAGGAGACAGGAGATTGGAAACACCATATATTTT. Residues: CASSPRRRQEIGNTIYF.

The J gene is TRBJ2-1, the V gene TRBV30, with 8 bases fitting TRBD1. V lost 7 bases, J lost 5 bases, and 7 bases stayed unmatched. The CDR3 has 13 residues. The germline V gene encodes CDR1 GTSNPN and CDR2 SVGIG (reference sequence). CDR3 region: CASMGQANNEQFF. DNA for the CDR3: TGTGCCTCTATGGGACAGGCCAACAATGAGCAGTTCTTC.

The chain is built from TRBV18 and TRBJ2-7, with 8 bases fitting TRBD2. Germline CDR1 reads KGHSH; CDR2 reads LQKENI. V was pared by 8 bases and J by 4 bases, with 13 bases of the junction left unmatched. CDR3 length: 15 amino acids. The CDR3 reads CASRVQNSGSYEQYF. The CDR3 DNA reads TGTGCCAGCCGCGTCCAGAACAGCGGGAGTTACGAGCAGTACTTC.

The V call is TRBV20-1, the J call TRBJ2-3; no reliable D call. V was cut by 3 bases and J by 6 bases, with 7 bases left in between. Germline V lookup: CDR1 DFQATT, CDR2 SNEGSKA (reference sequence). This CDR3 is built from 11 residues. The CDR3 coding sequence is TGCAGTGCTAGGGCGGTGGATACGCAGTATTTT. Translating gives CSARAVDTQYF.

The V call is TRBV4-1, the J call TRBJ1-1; tentative D call: TRBD1 (5 bases). With 5 bases removed from V and 7 bases from J, the gap between germline ends came to 17 bases. Germline V gene lookup returns CDR1 MGHRA and CDR2 YSYEKL. The CDR3 is made up of 14 amino acids. The CDR3 bases are TGCGCCAGCAGCTCCCGGGACTTTGTTAGTGAAGCTTTCTTT. Its protein is CASSSRDFVSEAFF.

In its sample, this clone was seen a few times. The chain carries TRBV7-2 and TRBJ1-4, with TRBD1 matching over 7 bases. Germline V gene sequence: CDR1 SGHTA, CDR2 FQGNSA. This CDR3 spans 14 amino acids. Losses at the gene ends were 1 base for V and 5 bases for J; bases not matched to a gene: 1. DNA for the CDR3: TGTGCCAGCAGCTTAGGAGGGGGCAATGAAAAACTGTTTTTT. Its protein is CASSLGGGNEKLFF.

This chain joins TRBV28 and TRBJ1-3; weak D call: TRBD1 (6 bases). The CDR3 runs to 16 residues. The V gene lost 6 bases and the J gene lost 1 base, with 16 bases spanning the gap. Germline values: CDR1 MDHEN, CDR2 SYDVKM. The CDR3 reads CASSQTLDRSGNTIYF. For the CDR3, the DNA is TGTGCCAGCAGCCAAACCCTTGACAGGTCTGGAAACACCATATATTTT.

This clone showed up just a few times. This CDR3 is also generated by other DNA sequences in the sample. V usage is TRBV11-1 and J usage is TRBJ2-2, with 8 bases aligning to TRBD1. Germline trimming cut 1 base from V and 5 bases from J; bases unmatched to any gene: 6. CDR3 length: 16 amino acids. CDR1 is SGHAT and CDR2 is FQDESV in the germline V gene (reference sequence). The CDR3 nucleotides are TGTGCCAGCAGCTTAGGGCAGGGGGCGAGTACCGGGGAGCTGTTTTTT. Amino acids: CASSLGQGASTGELFF.

J is TRBJ1-2 and V is TRBV12-5; the D is unclear. The V and J ends lost 5 bases and 0 bases respectively, with 10 bases between them. The CDR3 consists of 14 residues. The germline V gene encodes CDR1 LGHNT and CDR2 FRNRAP. CDR3 in amino acids: CASGVTGSNYGYTF. The CDR3 coding sequence is TGTGCTAGTGGTGTGACGGGGTCTAACTATGGCTACACCTTC.

The chain has TRBV7-2 and TRBJ1-6; D might be TRBD1 (6 bases). V gave up 3 bases and J gave up 9 bases, with 15 bases separating them. The V gene's germline CDR1 is SGHTA and CDR2 FQGNSA. The CDR3 is 15 residues long. For the CDR3, the DNA is TGTGCCAGCAGCTTGAGCGGACAGTTGACTTCACCCCTCCACTTT. Translating gives CASSLSGQLTSPLHF.

This chain joins TRBV6-5 and TRBJ1-1, with D possibly being TRBD1 (5 bases). There are 15 residues in the CDR3. V was cut by 5 bases and J by 4 bases, with 17 bases left in between. The germline CDR1 and CDR2 sequences are MNHEY and SVGAGI. CDR3 nucleotide sequence: TGTGCCAGCAGTCATCGGGACTTGAAGGGCACTGAAGCTTTCTTT. This translates into CASSHRDLKGTEAFF.

V gene TRBV20-1 combines with J gene TRBJ2-2; D is possibly TRBD2 (5 bases). The V and J ends lost 3 bases and 3 bases respectively, with 14 bases between them. The germline gives CDR1 DFQATT, CDR2 SNEGSKA (reference sequence). This CDR3 contains 15 residues. The CDR3 spells CSASGLEEYTGELFF. CDR3 in DNA: TGCAGTGCTAGTGGATTGGAGGAATACACCGGGGAGCTGTTTTTT.

This clone has more than one count but fewer than ten. The V call is TRBV19, the J call TRBJ2-7, with TRBD1 as a possible D gene (5 bases). The V gene lost 10 bases and the J gene lost 3 bases, with 16 bases spanning the gap. Germline CDR1 is LNHDA and CDR2 is SQIVND (reference sequence). The CDR3 extends over 13 amino acids. CDR3 sequence (DNA): TGTGCCACCCAAGGGGCCGGTCACTACGAGCAGTACTTC. It encodes CATQGAGHYEQYF.

This clone came up a few times. The J gene is TRBJ1-2, the V gene TRBV19; D is undetermined. Germline CDR1 is LNHDA and CDR2 is SQIVND (reference sequence). The CDR3 contains 14 residues. The V end lost 3 bases, the J end lost 4 bases, and 12 bases lay between the germline ends. For the CDR3, the DNA is TGTGCCAGTAGTATCTCAGTCAACGGCTATGGCTACACCTTC. Translated: CASSISVNGYGYTF.